This TCR beta chain was captured by sequencing in a study of cytomegalovirus exposure and HLA in healthy donors. With respect to this clone: Its cognate antigen is unknown.

Donors were ostensibly healthy at sampling, although undocumented immune exposures were probable. Study outcomes and limitations: Sequencing probably produced one cluster of sequence variants that were highly shared.

The PCR used 60 Vbeta and 13 Jbeta primers. Assay: immunoSEQ multiplex PCR; the TCRdb copy retains only in-frame clones and omits some. The sample has 200,000 or so clones; 60% to 85% are singletons. V lost 5 bases and J lost 0, with 10 bases in between. Germline lookup yields CDR1 MNHEY and CDR2 SVGAGI. The CDR3 length is 14 residues. The clonotype originates from a man in his forties or fifties in good health and CMV-seronegative. The chain uses TRBV6-5 and TRBJ1-1; D not resolved. The sample taken for sequencing was PBMCs. In nucleotides, the CDR3 is TGTGCCAGCAGTGCAGACACTTTGAACACTGAAGCTTTCTTT. It codes for CASSADTLNTEAFF.